The sequence of this T cell receptor beta chain was determined in a study of blood T cell repertoires in COVID-19. Across the whole study: Acute and convalescent COVID-19 samples came from the United States, Italy and Spain.

Only in-frame clones appear in the TCRdb table, and some are missing; sequencing was by immunoSEQ multiplex PCR. The sample has more than 95,000 clones; about 88% are singletons. The junction had 3 bases not matched to a gene; V was cut back by 5 bases and J by 2 bases. This CDR3 spans 13 amino acids. Germline V gene sequence: CDR1 SGHNT, CDR2 YYREEE (reference sequence). This receptor was obtained from a human donor in a cohort sampled during active COVID-19. Sequencing was done on a sample of peripheral blood. The chain employs TRBV5-4 and TRBJ2-7, with 8 nucleotides matching TRBD2. DNA for the CDR3: TGTGCCAGCAGTCATAGCGGGGCCTACGAGCAGTACTTC. Its protein product is CASSHSGAYEQYF.